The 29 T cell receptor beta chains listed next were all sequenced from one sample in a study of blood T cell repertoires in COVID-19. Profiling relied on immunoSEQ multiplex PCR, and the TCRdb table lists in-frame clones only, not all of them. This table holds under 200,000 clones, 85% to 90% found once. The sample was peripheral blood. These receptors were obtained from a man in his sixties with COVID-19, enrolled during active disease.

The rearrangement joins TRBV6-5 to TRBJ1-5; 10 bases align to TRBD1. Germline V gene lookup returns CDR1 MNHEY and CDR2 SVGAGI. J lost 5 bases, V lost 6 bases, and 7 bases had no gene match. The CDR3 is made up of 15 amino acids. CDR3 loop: CASSRRDRGDQPQHF. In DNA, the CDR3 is TGTGCCAGCAGCCGCCGGGACAGGGGTGATCAGCCCCAGCATTTT.

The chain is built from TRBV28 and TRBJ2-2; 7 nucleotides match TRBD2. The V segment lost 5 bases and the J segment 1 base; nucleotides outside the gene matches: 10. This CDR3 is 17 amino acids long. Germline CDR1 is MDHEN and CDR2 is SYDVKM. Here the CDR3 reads CASSITAGVGNTGELFF. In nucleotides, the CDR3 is TGTGCCAGCAGTATCACCGCGGGGGTCGGGAACACCGGGGAGCTGTTTTTT.

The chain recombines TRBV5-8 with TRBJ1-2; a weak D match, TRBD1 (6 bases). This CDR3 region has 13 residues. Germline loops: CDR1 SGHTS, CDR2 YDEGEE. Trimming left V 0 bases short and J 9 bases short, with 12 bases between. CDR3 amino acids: CASSLGLWDSYTF. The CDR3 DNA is TGTGCCAGCAGCTTGGGCCTTTGGGACAGCTACACCTTC.

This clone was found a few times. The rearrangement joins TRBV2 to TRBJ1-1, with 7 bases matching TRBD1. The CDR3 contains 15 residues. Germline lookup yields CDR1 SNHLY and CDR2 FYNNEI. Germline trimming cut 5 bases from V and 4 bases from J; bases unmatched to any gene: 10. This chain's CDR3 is CASSPPTGSTTEAFF. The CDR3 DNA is TGTGCCAGCAGTCCACCGACAGGGAGTACCACTGAAGCTTTCTTT.

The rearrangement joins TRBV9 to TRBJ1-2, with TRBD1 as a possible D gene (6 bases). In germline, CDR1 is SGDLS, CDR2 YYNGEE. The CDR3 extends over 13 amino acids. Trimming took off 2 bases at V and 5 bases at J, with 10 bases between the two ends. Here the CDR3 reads CASSVGGSYGYTF. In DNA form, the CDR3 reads TGTGCCAGCAGCGTTGGGGGCAGTTATGGCTACACCTTC.

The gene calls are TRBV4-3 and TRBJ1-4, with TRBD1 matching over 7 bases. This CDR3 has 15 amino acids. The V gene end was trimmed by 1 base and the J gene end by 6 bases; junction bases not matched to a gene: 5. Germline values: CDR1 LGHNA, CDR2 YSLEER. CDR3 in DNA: TGCGCCAGCAGCCAAGGAGACAGGGATCATGAAAAACTGTTTTTT. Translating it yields CASSQGDRDHEKLFF.

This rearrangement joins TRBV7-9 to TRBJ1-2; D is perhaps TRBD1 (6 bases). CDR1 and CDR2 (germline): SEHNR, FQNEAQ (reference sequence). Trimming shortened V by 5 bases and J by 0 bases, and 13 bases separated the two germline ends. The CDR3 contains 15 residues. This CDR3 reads CASSQQGVPNYGYTF. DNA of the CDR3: TGTGCCAGCAGCCAACAGGGCGTTCCTAACTATGGCTACACCTTC.

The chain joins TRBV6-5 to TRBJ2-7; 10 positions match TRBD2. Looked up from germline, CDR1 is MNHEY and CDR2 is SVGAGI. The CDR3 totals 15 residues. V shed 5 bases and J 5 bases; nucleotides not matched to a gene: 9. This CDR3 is CASSRSGRAFHEQYF. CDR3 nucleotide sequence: TGTGCCAGCAGTAGAAGCGGGAGGGCCTTCCACGAGCAGTACTTC.

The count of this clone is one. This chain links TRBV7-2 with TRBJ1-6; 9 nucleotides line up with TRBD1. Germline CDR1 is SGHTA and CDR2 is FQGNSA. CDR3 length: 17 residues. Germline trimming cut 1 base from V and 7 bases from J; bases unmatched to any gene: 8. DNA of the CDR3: TGTGCCAGCAGCTTAGTAGGCGGCGGGACAGGGAATTCACCCCTCCACTTT. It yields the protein CASSLVGGGTGNSPLHF.

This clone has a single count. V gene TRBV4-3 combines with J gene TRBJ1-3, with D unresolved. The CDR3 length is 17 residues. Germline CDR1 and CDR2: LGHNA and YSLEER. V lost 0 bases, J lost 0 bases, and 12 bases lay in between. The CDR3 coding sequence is TGCGCCAGCAGCCAAGAAGGCGGGGAAGGCTCTGGAAACACCATATATTTT. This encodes CASSQEGGEGSGNTIYF.

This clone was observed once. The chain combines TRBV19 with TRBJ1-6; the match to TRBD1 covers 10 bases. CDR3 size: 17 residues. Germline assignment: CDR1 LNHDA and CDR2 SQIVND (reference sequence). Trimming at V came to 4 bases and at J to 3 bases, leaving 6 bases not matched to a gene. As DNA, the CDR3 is TGTGCCAGTAGTAAAAAAGGACAGGGGGTCTATAATTCACCCCTCCACTTT. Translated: CASSKKGQGVYNSPLHF.

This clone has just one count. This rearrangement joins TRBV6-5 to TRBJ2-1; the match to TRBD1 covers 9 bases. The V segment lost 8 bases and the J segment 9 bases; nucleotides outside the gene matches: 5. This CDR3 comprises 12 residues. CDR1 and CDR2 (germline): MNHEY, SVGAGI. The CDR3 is CASLQGASEQFF. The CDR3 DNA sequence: TGTGCCAGCCTACAGGGGGCTAGTGAGCAGTTCTTC.

The DNA for the CDR3 is TGTGCCACCAGTACAGGGGGCCGCACTGAAGCTTTCTTT. Its translation: CATSTGGRTEAFF. The chain recombines TRBV24-1 with TRBJ1-1; TRBD1 matches at 9 bases. This CDR3 comprises 13 residues. Trimming took 6 bases from V and 4 from J; bases not matched to a gene: 2. The germline gives CDR1 KGHDR, CDR2 SFDVKD.

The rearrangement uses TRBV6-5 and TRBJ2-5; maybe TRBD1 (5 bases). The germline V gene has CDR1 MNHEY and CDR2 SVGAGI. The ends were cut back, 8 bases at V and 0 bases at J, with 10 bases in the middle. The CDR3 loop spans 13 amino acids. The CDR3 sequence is CASATGDQETQYF. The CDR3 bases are TGTGCCAGCGCAACAGGAGACCAAGAGACCCAGTACTTC.

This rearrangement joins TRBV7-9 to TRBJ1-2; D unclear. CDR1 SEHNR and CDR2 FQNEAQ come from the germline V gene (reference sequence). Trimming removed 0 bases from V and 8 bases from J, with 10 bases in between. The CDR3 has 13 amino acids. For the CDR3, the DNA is TGTGCCAGCAGCTTAGCGACGGAGTTCGGCTACACCTTC. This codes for CASSLATEFGYTF. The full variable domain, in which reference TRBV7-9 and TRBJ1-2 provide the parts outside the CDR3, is DTGVSQNPRHKITKRGQNVTFRCDPISEHNRLYWYRQTLGQGPEFLTYFQNEAQLEKSRLLSDRFSAERPKGSFSTLEIQRTEQGDSAMYLCASSLATEFGYTFGSGTRLTVV.

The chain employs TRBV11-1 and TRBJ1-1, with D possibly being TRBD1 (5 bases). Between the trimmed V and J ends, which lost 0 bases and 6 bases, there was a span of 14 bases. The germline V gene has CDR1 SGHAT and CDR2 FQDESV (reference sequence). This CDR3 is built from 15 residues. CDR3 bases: TGTGCCAGCAGCTTAGCGTTGAGACCGGGGGCTGAAGCTTTCTTT. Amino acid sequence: CASSLALRPGAEAFF. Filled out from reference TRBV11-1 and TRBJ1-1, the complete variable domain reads EAEVAQSPRYKITEKSQAVAFWCDPISGHATLYWYRQILGQGPELLVQFQDESVVDDSQLPKDRFSAERLKGVDSTLKIQPAELGDSAMYLCASSLALRPGAEAFFGQGTRLTVV.

CDR3 in DNA: TGTGCCAGCAGTTTCCGGACAGGGCCGGGCACTGAAGCTTTCTTT. Translating it yields CASSFRTGPGTEAFF. The chain is built from TRBV6-5 and TRBJ1-1; 8 nucleotides align to TRBD1. Germline V gene data show CDR1 as MNHEY and CDR2 as SVGAGI. This CDR3 contains 15 residues. J gave up 4 bases and V 4 bases, and 8 bases lay outside the gene matches.

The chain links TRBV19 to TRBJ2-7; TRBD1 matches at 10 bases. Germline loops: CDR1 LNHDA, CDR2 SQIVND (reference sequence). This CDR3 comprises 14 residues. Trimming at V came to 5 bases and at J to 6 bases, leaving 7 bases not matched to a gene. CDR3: CASSLWTGGAEQYF. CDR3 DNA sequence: TGTGCCAGTAGTCTATGGACAGGGGGTGCCGAGCAGTACTTC.

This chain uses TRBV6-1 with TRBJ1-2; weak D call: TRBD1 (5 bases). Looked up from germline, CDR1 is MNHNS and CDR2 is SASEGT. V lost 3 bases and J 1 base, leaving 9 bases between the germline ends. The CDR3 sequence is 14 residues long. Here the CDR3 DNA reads TGTGCCAGCAGTGAGACGACAGTTAACTATGGCTACACCTTC. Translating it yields CASSETTVNYGYTF.

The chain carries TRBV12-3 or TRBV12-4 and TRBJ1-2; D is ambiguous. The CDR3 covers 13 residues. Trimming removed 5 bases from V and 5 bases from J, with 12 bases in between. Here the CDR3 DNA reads TGTGCCAGCAGTCCAGCCACAGATTATGGCTACACCTTC. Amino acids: CASSPATDYGYTF.

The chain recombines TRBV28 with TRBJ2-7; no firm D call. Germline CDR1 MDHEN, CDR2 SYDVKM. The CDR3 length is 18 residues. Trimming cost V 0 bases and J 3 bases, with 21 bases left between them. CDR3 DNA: TGTGCCAGCAGTTTATGGCCTATCTCACCGAACAGAGTCTACGAGCAGTACTTC. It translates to CASSLWPISPNRVYEQYF. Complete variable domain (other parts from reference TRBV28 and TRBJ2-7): DVKVTQSSRYLVKRTGEKVFLECVQDMDHENMFWYRQDPGLGLRLIYFSYDVKMKEKGDIPEGYSVSREKKERFSLILESASTNQTSMYLCASSLWPISPNRVYEQYFGPGTRLTVT.

DNA of the CDR3: TGTGCCAGCTCACCACAATACAGGAGTAGCAATCAGCCCCAGCATTTT. It yields the protein CASSPQYRSSNQPQHF. The chain recombines TRBV18 with TRBJ1-5; possibly TRBD1 for D (5 bases). Germline assignment: CDR1 KGHSH and CDR2 LQKENI. V was trimmed by 1 base and J by 0 bases, leaving 10 bases between them. CDR3 length: 16 amino acids.

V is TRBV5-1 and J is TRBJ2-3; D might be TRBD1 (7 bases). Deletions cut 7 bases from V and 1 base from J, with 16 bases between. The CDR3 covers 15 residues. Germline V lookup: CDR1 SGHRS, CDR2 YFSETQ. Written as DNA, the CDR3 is TGCGCCAGCGAGGAGGGGGCGCGTGGCACAGATACGCAGTATTTT. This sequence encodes CASEEGARGTDTQYF.

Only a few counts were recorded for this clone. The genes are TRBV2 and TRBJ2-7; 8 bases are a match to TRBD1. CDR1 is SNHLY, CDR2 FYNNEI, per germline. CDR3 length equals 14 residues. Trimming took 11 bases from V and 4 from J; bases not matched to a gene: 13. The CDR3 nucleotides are TGTGCCGGTGGACAGGGTCCTGATGTATACGAGCAGTACTTC. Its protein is CAGGQGPDVYEQYF.

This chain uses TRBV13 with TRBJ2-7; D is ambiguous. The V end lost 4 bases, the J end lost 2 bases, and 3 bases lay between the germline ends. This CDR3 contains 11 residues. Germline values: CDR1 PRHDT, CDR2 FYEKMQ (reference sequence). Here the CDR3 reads CASSSAYEQYF. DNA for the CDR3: TGTGCCAGCAGCTCGGCCTACGAGCAGTACTTC.

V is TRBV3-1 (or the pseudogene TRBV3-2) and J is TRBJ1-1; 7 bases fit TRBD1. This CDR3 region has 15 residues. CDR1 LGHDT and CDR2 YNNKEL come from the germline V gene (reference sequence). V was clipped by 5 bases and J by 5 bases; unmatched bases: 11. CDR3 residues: CASSNSLGGKTEAFF. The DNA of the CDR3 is TGTGCCAGCAGCAACTCCTTAGGGGGCAAAACTGAAGCTTTCTTT.

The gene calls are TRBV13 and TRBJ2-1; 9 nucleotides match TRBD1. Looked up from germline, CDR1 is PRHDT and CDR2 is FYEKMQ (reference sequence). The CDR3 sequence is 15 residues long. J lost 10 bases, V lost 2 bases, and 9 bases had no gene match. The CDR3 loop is CASSLRDRVLREQFF. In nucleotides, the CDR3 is TGTGCCAGCAGCTTAAGGGACAGGGTACTAAGGGAGCAGTTCTTC.

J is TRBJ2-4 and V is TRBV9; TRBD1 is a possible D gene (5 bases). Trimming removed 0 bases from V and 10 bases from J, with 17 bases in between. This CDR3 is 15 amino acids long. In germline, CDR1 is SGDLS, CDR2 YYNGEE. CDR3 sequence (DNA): TGTGCCAGCAGCGTAGAAGAAGGGGTCCTAGGGATTCAGTACTTC. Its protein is CASSVEEGVLGIQYF.

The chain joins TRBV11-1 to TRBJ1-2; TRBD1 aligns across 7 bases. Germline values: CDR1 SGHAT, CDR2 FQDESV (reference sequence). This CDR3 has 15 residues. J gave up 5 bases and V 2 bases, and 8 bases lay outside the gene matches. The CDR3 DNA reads TGTGCCAGCAGCTTATCGATGGCAGGGGGATATGGCTACACCTTC. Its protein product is CASSLSMAGGYGYTF.